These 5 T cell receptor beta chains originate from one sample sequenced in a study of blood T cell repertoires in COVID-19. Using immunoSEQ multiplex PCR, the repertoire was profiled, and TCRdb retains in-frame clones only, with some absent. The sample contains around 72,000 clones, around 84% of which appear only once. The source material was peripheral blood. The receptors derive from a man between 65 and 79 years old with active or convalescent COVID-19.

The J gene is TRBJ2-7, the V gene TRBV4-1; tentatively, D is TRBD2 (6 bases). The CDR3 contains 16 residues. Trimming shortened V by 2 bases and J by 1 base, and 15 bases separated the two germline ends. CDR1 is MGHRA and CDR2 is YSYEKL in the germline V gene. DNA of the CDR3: TGCGCCAGCAGCCAATCCTCTGGCGGGACTTCCTACGAGCAGTACTTC. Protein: CASSQSSGGTSYEQYF.

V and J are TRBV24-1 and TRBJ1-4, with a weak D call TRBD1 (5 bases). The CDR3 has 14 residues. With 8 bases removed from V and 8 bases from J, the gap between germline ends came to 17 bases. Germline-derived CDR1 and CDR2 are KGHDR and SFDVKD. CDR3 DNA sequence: TGTGCCACCATCGACACGCAGGGTAGAGAAAAACTGTTTTTT. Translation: CATIDTQGREKLFF.

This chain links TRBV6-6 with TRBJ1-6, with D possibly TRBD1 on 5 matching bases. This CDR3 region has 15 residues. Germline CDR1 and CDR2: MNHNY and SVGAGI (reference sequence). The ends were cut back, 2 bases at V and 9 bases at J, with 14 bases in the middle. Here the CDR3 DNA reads TGTGCCAGCAGTTACGTGAGGGCCGGGGGTTCACCCCTCCACTTT. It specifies CASSYVRAGGSPLHF.

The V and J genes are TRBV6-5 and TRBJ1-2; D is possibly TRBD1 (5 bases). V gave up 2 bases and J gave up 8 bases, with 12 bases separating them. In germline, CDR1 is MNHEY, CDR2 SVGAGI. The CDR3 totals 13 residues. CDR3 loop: CASSYGARGGYTF. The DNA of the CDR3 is TGTGCCAGCAGTTACGGAGCCCGGGGGGGCTACACCTTC.

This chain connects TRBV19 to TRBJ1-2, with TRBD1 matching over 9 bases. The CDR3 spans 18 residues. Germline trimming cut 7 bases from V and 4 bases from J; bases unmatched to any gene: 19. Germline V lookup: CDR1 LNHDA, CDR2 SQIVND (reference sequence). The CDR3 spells CASKGTGNPGQGTYGYTF. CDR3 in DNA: TGTGCCAGTAAAGGCACAGGAAATCCGGGACAGGGTACCTATGGCTACACCTTC.